This TCR beta chain was found in a study of blood T cell repertoires in COVID-19. Study information: Acute-phase and convalescent COVID-19 samples originated in the United States, Italy and Spain.

Here immunoSEQ multiplex PCR was the method, and the copy in TCRdb shows in-frame clones only, minus some. The top ten clones hold roughly 4.8% of a sample with approximately 220,000 clones, around four fifths of them seen once. Enrollees, about 18 to 90 years old, lived in 20 to 25 US areas. Cohort assignment relied on participant-reported clinical history. Up to 2 weeks before entering the study, exposed participants had met a COVID-19 case. A note on this clone: Other DNA sequences from this sample encode an identical CDR3 as well.

Per germline, CDR1 SGHAT and CDR2 FQNNGV. V was cut by 3 bases and J by 5 bases, with 6 bases left in between. CDR3 size: 12 residues. The material sequenced was PBMCs or T cells enriched from blood (not recorded which). The clonotype comes from a woman in her fifties or sixties who had been exposed to COVID-19. This chain links TRBV11-2 with TRBJ2-3; D is possibly TRBD1 (5 bases). CDR3 region: CASSFRGDTQYF. The CDR3 bases are TGTGCCAGCAGCTTTAGGGGAGATACGCAGTATTTT.